These T cell receptor beta chains were read from a single sample in a study of T-cell memory formation after mild COVID-19. TCRdb re-derived calls from the 5' RACE reads in MiXCR, one entry per CDR3 protein. This table holds hundreds of thousands of distinct CDR3 sequences, approximately 20% found once. Sequenced material: PBMCs or a T cell subset sorted from them (not recorded which). The receptor set was obtained from an adult woman who had mild COVID-19 (a few samples of this study predate the infection). Cell type and time point are not known. Both conserved end residues are part of each CDR3. D genes are given only for firm matches. Rows give clone size only sometimes, using once, few, many, or a class for an expanded clone.

CDR3nt: TGCAGTGCTAATGAAGGGGGCCGAGCAGATACGCAGTATTTT
CDR3aa: CSANEGGRADTQYF
d_gene: TRBD1
v_gene: TRBV20-1
j_gene: TRBJ2-3
abundance: few

CDR3nt: TGCGCCAGCAGCTTGGGTTTAGCGGGGGGGAAGAATGAGCAGTTCTTC
CDR3aa: CASSLGLAGGKNEQFF
d_gene: TRBD2
v_gene: TRBV5-1
j_gene: TRBJ2-1
abundance: -

CDR3nt: TGTGCCAGCAGCCAAGGGTCAGGGGGACCGAACACTGAAGCTTTCTTT
CDR3aa: CASSQGSGGPNTEAFF
d_gene: TRBD1
v_gene: TRBV3-1
j_gene: TRBJ1-1
abundance: -

CDR3nt: TGTGCCAGCAGCCCTTTTGGGACTGAAGCTTTCTTT
CDR3aa: CASSPFGTEAFF
d_gene: -
v_gene: TRBV27
j_gene: TRBJ1-1
abundance: -

CDR3nt: TGTGCCAGCAGAAGGACAGGGGATTCCTACGAGCAGTACTTC
CDR3aa: CASRRTGDSYEQYF
d_gene: TRBD1
v_gene: TRBV3-1
j_gene: TRBJ2-7
abundance: -

CDR3nt: TGTGCCAGCTCACTTCTCCCTCCGGGACAGGCTTTAAGGAATGGCTACACCTTC
CDR3aa: CASSLLPPGQALRNGYTF
d_gene: TRBD1
v_gene: TRBV18
j_gene: TRBJ1-2
abundance: -

CDR3nt: TGTGCCAGCGCAGCAGGGGCTCAAGAGACCCAGTACTTC
CDR3aa: CASAAGAQETQYF
d_gene: -
v_gene: TRBV9
j_gene: TRBJ2-5
abundance: -

CDR3nt: TGTGCCAGCAGCCCCAAGACTAGGGGTACCGCCGGGGAGCTGTTTTTT
CDR3aa: CASSPKTRGTAGELFF
d_gene: -
v_gene: TRBV7-9
j_gene: TRBJ2-2
abundance: many

CDR3nt: TGTGCCAGCAGCTTATCGCTAGCGGGAGGCCCAGATACGCAGTATTTT
CDR3aa: CASSLSLAGGPDTQYF
d_gene: TRBD2
v_gene: TRBV7-2
j_gene: TRBJ2-3
abundance: few

CDR3nt: TGCGCCAGCAGCAAGGGACAGCCTAACTATGGCTACACCTTC
CDR3aa: CASSKGQPNYGYTF
d_gene: TRBD1
v_gene: TRBV5-1
j_gene: TRBJ1-2
abundance: -

CDR3nt: TGTGCCAGCAGCTGGACTAGCGGGGGGTATTCCTACAATGAGCAGTTCTTC
CDR3aa: CASSWTSGGYSYNEQFF
d_gene: TRBD2
v_gene: TRBV5-6
j_gene: TRBJ2-1
abundance: -

CDR3nt: TGTGCCAGCAGCGTAGAGCCGGGGGCGCAGGACTCACCCCTCCACTTT
CDR3aa: CASSVEPGAQDSPLHF
d_gene: -
v_gene: TRBV9
j_gene: TRBJ1-6
abundance: -

CDR3nt: TGCGCCAGCAGCGAGAGCCGACTAGCGGCTTACACCGGGGAGCTGTTTTTT
CDR3aa: CASSESRLAAYTGELFF
d_gene: TRBD2
v_gene: TRBV5-1
j_gene: TRBJ2-2
abundance: -

CDR3nt: TGTGCCACCAGCAGAGAGCCGGGGAACTATGGCTACACCTTC
CDR3aa: CATSREPGNYGYTF
d_gene: -
v_gene: TRBV15
j_gene: TRBJ1-2
abundance: -

CDR3nt: TGTGCCAGCAGGCAAGGACTAGCGGGGGGCCTCAAGAACGGGGAGCTGTTTTTT
CDR3aa: CASRQGLAGGLKNGELFF
d_gene: TRBD2
v_gene: TRBV6-2/TRBV6-3
j_gene: TRBJ2-2
abundance: many

CDR3nt: TGTGCCAGCAGCGCGGAAGGACAGGGACCCTCCTATAATTCACCCCTCCACTTT
CDR3aa: CASSAEGQGPSYNSPLHF
d_gene: TRBD1
v_gene: TRBV9
j_gene: TRBJ1-6
abundance: -

CDR3nt: TGTGCCAGCAGTCCAGTTGGGCTAGCAAACACTGAAGCTTTCTTT
CDR3aa: CASSPVGLANTEAFF
d_gene: -
v_gene: TRBV28
j_gene: TRBJ1-1
abundance: few

CDR3nt: TGTGCCAGCAGCGTAGCACCAACAGGCGGCCGAGAGACCCAGTACTTC
CDR3aa: CASSVAPTGGRETQYF
d_gene: -
v_gene: TRBV9
j_gene: TRBJ2-5
abundance: few

CDR3nt: TGTGCCAGCAGCCTGGGACAGTTCCTTAACTATGGCTACACCTTC
CDR3aa: CASSLGQFLNYGYTF
d_gene: TRBD1
v_gene: TRBV7-2
j_gene: TRBJ1-2
abundance: -

CDR3nt: TGTGCCACCAGTGATTTCGTTGCTTCGAACACCGGGGAGCTGTTTTTT
CDR3aa: CATSDFVASNTGELFF
d_gene: -
v_gene: TRBV24-1
j_gene: TRBJ2-2
abundance: many

CDR3nt: TGTGCCAGCAGTTTAGTCAGGGTTACTGAAGCTTTCTTT
CDR3aa: CASSLVRVTEAFF
d_gene: -
v_gene: TRBV12-3/TRBV12-4
j_gene: TRBJ1-1
abundance: few

CDR3nt: TGCGCCAGCAGCTTGGGACACCCGAACACTGAAGCTTTCTTT
CDR3aa: CASSLGHPNTEAFF
d_gene: -
v_gene: TRBV5-1
j_gene: TRBJ1-1
abundance: -

CDR3nt: TGTGCCAGCAGTTTTCATTCCTCCTACGAGCAGTACTTC
CDR3aa: CASSFHSSYEQYF
d_gene: -
v_gene: TRBV12-3/TRBV12-4
j_gene: TRBJ2-7
abundance: few

CDR3nt: TGCAGCGTCGTTCCGAGAGGGCGGGAGACCGTTGAGCAGTTCTTC
CDR3aa: CSVVPRGRETVEQFF
d_gene: TRBD2
v_gene: TRBV29-1
j_gene: TRBJ2-1
abundance: few

CDR3nt: TGTGCCAGCAGCCAAGCCGTCGGAGGGCTCAATTCACCCCTCCACTTT
CDR3aa: CASSQAVGGLNSPLHF
d_gene: -
v_gene: TRBV3-1
j_gene: TRBJ1-6
abundance: few

CDR3nt: TGTGCCAGCAGCTTAGGGGAAGGTGGGGATAAGTATTTT
CDR3aa: CASSLGEGGDKYF
d_gene: -
v_gene: TRBV7-3
j_gene: TRBJ2-3
abundance: -

CDR3nt: TGTGCCTGGAGCCCAGTCGGAGACACCATATATTTT
CDR3aa: CAWSPVGDTIYF
d_gene: -
v_gene: TRBV30
j_gene: TRBJ1-3
abundance: few

CDR3nt: TGTGCCAGCAGCCAGACTGCCTGGGAAAAACTGTTTTTT
CDR3aa: CASSQTAWEKLFF
d_gene: -
v_gene: TRBV3-1
j_gene: TRBJ1-4
abundance: -

CDR3nt: TGTGCCAGCAGTGGGTCAGGTGAGCAGTTCTTC
CDR3aa: CASSGSGEQFF
d_gene: -
v_gene: TRBV9
j_gene: TRBJ2-1
abundance: few

CDR3nt: TGCAGTGCCCCGGAAGGGACGTATGGCTACACCTTC
CDR3aa: CSAPEGTYGYTF
d_gene: -
v_gene: TRBV20-1
j_gene: TRBJ1-2
abundance: -

CDR3nt: TGTGCCATCAGTGAGGGTTTTAGCAATCAGCCCCAGCATTTT
CDR3aa: CAISEGFSNQPQHF
d_gene: -
v_gene: TRBV10-3
j_gene: TRBJ1-5
abundance: few

CDR3nt: TGCGCCAGCAGCTTGGGGGCTCAGCATCCAGGGGAAACATATGAGCAGTTCTTC
CDR3aa: CASSLGAQHPGETYEQFF
d_gene: -
v_gene: TRBV5-1
j_gene: TRBJ2-1
abundance: -

CDR3nt: TGTGCCAGAAGTTACCCCGGGACCCTCCACGAGCAGTACTTC
CDR3aa: CARSYPGTLHEQYF
d_gene: -
v_gene: TRBV6-2/TRBV6-3
j_gene: TRBJ2-7
abundance: -

CDR3nt: TGTGCCAGCAGGTCCGGACGGATGAATTCACCCCTCCACTTT
CDR3aa: CASRSGRMNSPLHF
d_gene: -
v_gene: TRBV7-6
j_gene: TRBJ1-6
abundance: few

CDR3nt: TGTGCCATCAAACCACAGGTCGGCAATGAGCAGTTCTTC
CDR3aa: CAIKPQVGNEQFF
d_gene: -
v_gene: TRBV10-3
j_gene: TRBJ2-1
abundance: -

CDR3nt: TGCGCCAGCAGCTTGGGAGAATACCAAGAGACCCAGTACTTC
CDR3aa: CASSLGEYQETQYF
d_gene: -
v_gene: TRBV5-1
j_gene: TRBJ2-5
abundance: few